This section outlines one T cell receptor (beta chain) sequence together with its context. No antigen is known for it. CD45RO-negative, CCR7-positively selected cells formed the naive CD8 fraction, excluding terminally differentiated effector memory CD45RA+ cells. The data belong to a study of shared clonotypes between healthy human individuals. Across the study: The donor group consisted of a couple of women and a few men, aged 18 to 49.

Study-level findings and limits: Rarefaction demonstrated incomplete sorted-subset sequencing despite large depth. Naive CD4 clonotypes overlapped across a few donors at approximately 5%.

V dropped 4 bases and J dropped 1 base, with 11 bases sitting between them. This CDR3 has 15 amino acids. Germline CDR1 reads MDHEN; CDR2 reads SYDVKM. A deep-level run was used for the assay. Clones were sequenced by immunoSEQ multiplex PCR, and TCRdb holds only the in-frame ones, with some missing. The profile covers roughly 770,000 clones, with about 96% appearing a single time and under 0.3% taken by the ten largest. The V call is TRBV28, the J call TRBJ1-5, with D unclear. Material for sequencing was naive CD8+ T cells sorted from blood. The TCR sequence derives from a man under 40 in good health. The CDR3 sequence is CASSSRGVSNQPQHF. CDR3 sequence (DNA): TGTGCCAGCAGTTCCCGGGGTGTGAGCAATCAGCCCCAGCATTTT.